This T cell receptor beta chain appears in the sequencing data of a study of TIL therapy for anti-PD-1-resistant metastatic lung cancer (TCRdb year 2021). Some background on the complete study: Tumors were collected before any PD-1/PD-L1 blockade, after which patients were given nivolumab, and patients who progressed were given lymphodepletion, an infusion of expanded TIL and IL-2. Among the enrolled patients, the median age was 54 years (range roughly 38-80), and the median tumor PD-L1 proportion score was 4.5% to 7.5%. T cell receptor beta sequencing of tumor and peripheral blood was used to follow clonotypes across the tumor, the expanded TIL product and serial blood samples. The cohort was composed predominantly of lung adenocarcinoma, with several EGFR-mutant and two ALK-rearranged tumors included, and half of patients were identified as current or former smokers. A median non-synonymous tumor mutation burden of around 1.5 mutations per megabase was determined across the cohort by whole-exome sequencing. General findings and caveats noted by the study authors: Because the cohort was highly selected, with more treatment-naive, never-smoker and oncogene-addicted patients than is typical, generalizability is limited. The baseline peripheral repertoire was partially replaced by infused TIL clonotypes, which then decayed over months, and no apparent association between persistence and response was found. The study protocol defined all tumor marker inferences as exploratory.

The time point label here, explained by the study, means: pre-treatment sample, taken before nivolumab and TIL therapy. Between late 2017 and 2020, a dual-center phase I trial enrolled adults who had stage 4 NSCLC. The samples were obtained from a phase I trial that was single-arm and open-label and tested tumor-infiltrating lymphocyte therapy combined with nivolumab in advanced non-small cell lung cancer. Blood mononuclear cells from EDTA tubes were isolated by Ficoll gradient, snap-frozen as pellets, and DNA was extracted with a Qiagen mini-prep kit. As regards this clone: Its antigen has not been determined. No qualities accompany the bases; no much larger clone lies one base away.

TCR beta CDR3 regions were amplified from genomic DNA with the immunoSEQ v3 hsTCRB kit using bias-controlled multiplex PCR. TCR libraries were sequenced on an Illumina NextSeq 500 to 1.5 million to 2 million read pairs for survey level or 5-6 million for deep level. On the authors' methods: V, D and J genes were assigned, non-productive sequences were removed, and clonality was reported by immunoSEQ Analyzer software. Repertoires of infused TIL and blood were compared using productive Simpson clonality and the Morisita overlap index of productive TRB rearrangements. Absolute clonotype counts in blood were estimated by multiplying the lymphocyte count by the CD3+ fraction and by the productive frequency of the clone. Sourced from immuneACCESS, this table was stored by TCRdb with only in-frame sequences that have V and J called. A share of the clones is absent; for the studies checked, an unresolved V gene accounts for under half, and the remainder has no known explanation. The D gene and trimming were derived from the DNA, and the V and J assignments and clone size from that table. Here the sample has approximately 47,000 clones; 70% to 90% occur a single time. 5% of the sample is taken by the ten largest.

The germline V gene supplies CDR1 KGHDR and CDR2 SFDVKD. Inclusive of the bounding cysteine and phenylalanine, the CDR3 is 15 residues long. Here the CDR3 DNA is all that survives: 45 bases in frame from base 1. The germline V end is reduced by 3 bases and the J end by 3 bases; junction bases left unmatched: 7. Recombination connected TRBV24-1 to TRBJ2-7, and TRBD1 matches 7 of the central bases. The source material was blood, sampled at baseline. The origin of this receptor is a person aged 25 to 80 with non-small cell lung cancer. In nucleotide form, the sequence is TGTGCCACCAGTGATGCCGGGACAGCTCTCTACGAGCAGTACTTC. The resulting protein is CATSDAGTALYEQYF.